This TCR beta chain was captured in a study of cytomegalovirus exposure and HLA in healthy donors (dated by TCRdb to 2016 to 2017). The study in broad terms: A later analysis indicated that the 110 or so validation repertoires were generated on the platform also employed for the 720 or so repertoires of the first cohort. The aim of the study was to test whether cataloging public T cell receptors could identify signatures of past pathogen exposure. In addition to the first cohort of approximately 670 subjects, a separate validation cohort of approximately 130 different subjects was used. To predict cytomegalovirus infection status, the study brought together high-throughput TCR immunosequencing, statistical association of individual TCRs with disease status, and machine learning.

What the study reported, not specific to this receptor: Subsequent analysis determined that TCRs grouped into clusters in the first cohort also showed a tendency toward co-occurrence across the 120 or so validation repertoires, and approximately 93% of cluster scores exceeded 0. In the study, about 150 TCR beta chains were listed as associated with cytomegalovirus. It was suggested by the authors that the approach could potentially be generalized to other disease states and immunological phenotypes. In vitro tests confirmed that a few of the cytomegalovirus-associated TCR beta chains recognize cytomegalovirus antigens. While some public TCRs were present in many individuals, most TCR sequences turned up only very rarely across donors. The validation cohort had no HLA typing available for a later analysis, so co-occurrence within that cohort was assessed over all 120 or so repertoires. The classifier was reported to diagnose cytomegalovirus status with high specificity and sensitivity in both the original and validation cohorts.

A remark on this clone: Its recognized antigen is unknown. Per-base quality was not reported, and no clone a single base away is much larger than it.

Per the germline V gene (reference sequence), PRHDT is the CDR1 and FYEKMQ is the CDR2. Compared with germline, V lacks 5 bases and J lacks 0 bases; bases without a gene match: 1. Including cysteine and phenylalanine, the CDR3 has 14 amino acids. Left in the record is the CDR3 DNA by itself, 42 bases read in frame from the first base. The donors were included in the validation cohort of approximately 120 subjects, a group kept apart from the roughly 690-subject first cohort. Library preparation employed the immunoSEQ multiplex PCR assay. On the study's bioinformatics: A statistical classification framework was built to diagnose cytomegalovirus status from the catalog of TCR beta chain sequences. Not all clones reach the TCRdb copy of this immuneACCESS table, which keeps in-frame sequences only. Checked studies attribute under half of the gap to unresolved V genes and leave the rest unexplained. V and J calls and clone size are as listed in that table; D and trimming were resolved from the DNA. The sample table shows under 200,000 clones, and around nine tenths are seen once. In total, the top ten clones hold around a tenth of the sample.

Source material: PBMCs. The chain uses TRBV13 and TRBJ2-7, and 10 junctional nucleotides match TRBD1. This sequence originates from a woman aged 18-29 years in good health and CMV-seropositive. The CDR3 protein: CASSGQGDSYEQYF. In nucleotide form, the sequence is TGTGCCAGCAGCGGACAGGGGGACTCCTACGAGCAGTACTTC.